The 17 T cell receptor beta chains below all came from one sample that was sequenced in a study of blood T cell repertoires in COVID-19. Assay used: immunoSEQ multiplex PCR; TCRdb lists only in-frame clones, some missing. Of about 330,000 clones listed, around 83% were seen once; the top ten hold approximately 1.1%. Sequencing input: peripheral blood. Every receptor here comes from a woman aged 45-65 years with acute or convalescent COVID-19.

The rearrangement links TRBV29-1 to TRBJ1-1, with 7 bases that match TRBD1. The CDR3 sequence is 13 residues long. V trimming: 0 bases; J trimming: 5 bases; junction bases outside the gene matches: 3. Germline CDR1 is SQVTM and CDR2 is ANQGSEA. DNA of the CDR3: TGCAGCGTTGAAGAGGGCAGGGGGACTGAAGCTTTCTTT. It is translated as CSVEEGRGTEAFF.

As for this clone: Other nucleotide sequences from this sample produce the same CDR3. This sequence joins TRBV10-3 and TRBJ1-1; tentatively, D is TRBD1 (5 bases). Trimming took off 2 bases at V and 4 bases at J, with 8 bases between the two ends. CDR1 ENHRY and CDR2 SYGVKD come from the germline V gene. There are 13 residues in the CDR3. CDR3: CAISEGGSTEAFF. The DNA of the CDR3 is TGTGCCATCAGTGAGGGGGGGTCCACTGAAGCTTTCTTT.

V and J are TRBV27 and TRBJ1-2, with D possibly TRBD1 on 6 matching bases. Trimming pared 1 base from V and 8 bases from J, leaving 11 bases between. CDR3 length: 13 amino acids. Germline CDR1 and CDR2: MNHEY and SMNVEV (reference sequence). CDR3 in DNA: TGTGCCAGCAGTTTATATGGGGGCGACGGCTACACCTTC. Encoded protein: CASSLYGGDGYTF.

V and J are TRBV9 and TRBJ2-3; D perhaps matches TRBD1 (6 bases). The CDR3 is 14 amino acids. Trimming shortened V by 6 bases and J by 0 bases, and 11 bases separated the two germline ends. In germline, CDR1 is SGDLS, CDR2 YYNGEE. The CDR3 nucleotides read TGTGCCAGCAAACGACAGGATAGCACAGATACGCAGTATTTT. Its protein is CASKRQDSTDTQYF.

Only a few counts were recorded for this clone. V gene TRBV7-2 combines with J gene TRBJ2-7; D possibly corresponds to TRBD2 (6 bases). The CDR3 has 15 amino acids. CDR1 is SGHTA, CDR2 FQGNSA, per germline. Between the trimmed V and J ends, which lost 2 bases and 2 bases, there was a span of 13 bases. In nucleotides, the CDR3 is TGTGCCAGCAGCTTAAGTTTTAGCGGAACCTACGAGCAGTACTTC. Translation gives CASSLSFSGTYEQYF.

This clone was seen once. The chain is built from TRBV5-6 and TRBJ2-7; D may be TRBD2 (6 bases). There are 15 residues in the CDR3. The germline gives CDR1 SGHDT, CDR2 YYEEEE. The V end was cut by 0 bases, the J end by 3 bases, with 13 bases between. The CDR3: CASSLDERAGYEQYF. The DNA of the CDR3 is TGTGCCAGCAGCTTGGATGAGCGGGCGGGCTACGAGCAGTACTTC.

This chain links TRBV2 with TRBJ2-2, with TRBD1 identical over 8 bases. The CDR3 extends over 17 amino acids. Losses at the gene ends were 3 bases for V and 1 base for J; bases not matched to a gene: 7. Per the germline V gene, CDR1 is SNHLY and CDR2 is FYNNEI. The CDR3 DNA follows: TGTGCCAGCAGTGACCCCCTGACAGGGGAGAACACCGGGGAGCTGTTTTTT. Its translation: CASSDPLTGENTGELFF.

This clone has only a few counts. V is TRBV7-2 and J is TRBJ1-5; D may be TRBD1 (6 bases). The CDR3 consists of 13 residues. Germline V gene lookup returns CDR1 SGHTA and CDR2 FQGNSA. V was clipped by 5 bases and J by 7 bases, with 12 bases between them. CDR3 sequence: CASSVQRGQPQHF. The CDR3 DNA sequence: TGTGCCAGCAGCGTACAAAGGGGGCAGCCCCAGCATTTT.

The CDR3 nucleotides are TGTGCCACCAGCGAAGGGGCAGGGACTGAAGCTTTCTTT. It codes for CATSEGAGTEAFF. J is TRBJ1-1 and V is TRBV15; a possible D gene is TRBD1 (5 bases). Trimming shortened V by 5 bases and J by 5 bases, and 12 bases separated the two germline ends. Germline V gene data show CDR1 as LNHNV and CDR2 as YYDKDF (reference sequence). The CDR3 is 13 residues long.

The CDR3 sequence is CASSPRGSYEQYV. DNA of the CDR3: TGTGCCAGCAGCCCGAGGGGGTCCTACGAGCAGTACGTC. The rearrangement uses TRBV7-8 and TRBJ2-7; tentatively, D is TRBD1 (6 bases). The germline gives CDR1 SGHVS, CDR2 FQNEAQ. V dropped 5 bases and J dropped 1 base, with 9 bases sitting between them. This CDR3 is 13 amino acids long.

This clone was detected once. The chain couples TRBV3-1 (or the pseudogene TRBV3-2) to TRBJ1-5; D perhaps matches TRBD1 (5 bases). The CDR3 has 17 residues. Deletions cut 1 base from V and 5 bases from J, with 18 bases between. Per the germline V gene, CDR1 is LGHDT and CDR2 is YNNKEL (reference sequence). CDR3 residues: CASSQAGTLEGHQPQHF. The CDR3 DNA is TGTGCCAGCAGCCAAGCCGGGACTCTTGAGGGGCATCAGCCCCAGCATTTT.

The chain links TRBV20-1 to TRBJ1-6; weak D call: TRBD1 (6 bases). Germline V gives CDR1 DFQATT, CDR2 SNEGSKA (reference sequence). With 3 bases removed from V and 4 bases from J, the gap between germline ends came to 16 bases. CDR3 length: 16 residues. CDR3: CSASDFSTGYNSPLHF. CDR3 sequence (DNA): TGCAGTGCTAGTGACTTTTCGACAGGATATAATTCACCCCTCCACTTT.

The chain links TRBV10-3 to TRBJ2-3; 7 bases align to TRBD1. Trimming at V came to 4 bases and at J to 2 bases, leaving 3 bases not matched to a gene. Germline values: CDR1 ENHRY, CDR2 SYGVKD. There are 14 residues in the CDR3. This chain's CDR3 is CAISGQGLTDTQYF. The CDR3 DNA reads as TGTGCCATCAGTGGACAGGGCCTCACAGATACGCAGTATTTT.

This clone appeared a single time. The V and J genes are TRBV11-2 and TRBJ2-5; 8 positions agree with TRBD2. The CDR3 has 15 residues. Germline trimming cut 2 bases from V and 4 bases from J; bases unmatched to any gene: 6. Germline CDR1 reads SGHAT; CDR2 reads FQNNGV. The CDR3: CASSLLSGSGETQYF. CDR3 in DNA: TGTGCCAGCAGCTTACTGAGCGGGAGTGGAGAGACCCAGTACTTC. The full variable domain, with the rest looked up from reference TRBV11-2 and TRBJ2-5, is EAGVAQSPRYKIIEKRQSVAFWCNPISGHATLYWYQQILGQGPKLLIQFQNNGVVDDSQLPKDRFSAERLKGVDSTLKIQPAKLEDSAVYLCASSLLSGSGETQYFGPGTRLLVL.

The V call is TRBV18, the J call TRBJ2-5; 9 nucleotides line up with TRBD1. The germline gives CDR1 KGHSH, CDR2 LQKENI. This CDR3 comprises 14 residues. Losses at the gene ends were 3 bases for V and 3 bases for J; bases not matched to a gene: 2. The CDR3: CASSPWTGEETQYF. As DNA, the CDR3 is TGTGCCAGCTCACCCTGGACAGGGGAAGAGACCCAGTACTTC.

V and J are TRBV3-1 (or the pseudogene TRBV3-2) and TRBJ1-4, with 7 bases fitting TRBD1. Germline CDR1 reads LGHDT; CDR2 reads YNNKEL (reference sequence). V gave up 5 bases and J gave up 3 bases; unmatched junction bases: 12. This CDR3 region has 17 residues. CDR3 nucleotides: TGTGCCAGCAGCACGAACAGGGGCGCAAGTTCTAATGAAAAACTGTTTTTT. It specifies CASSTNRGASSNEKLFF.

The chain has TRBV11-2 and TRBJ2-7; tentative D call: TRBD1 (6 bases). In germline, CDR1 is SGHAT, CDR2 FQNNGV. This CDR3 has 14 residues. V was pared by 1 base and J by 4 bases, with 11 bases between. The CDR3 loop reads CASSLAGRGYEQYF. As DNA, the CDR3 is TGTGCCAGCAGCTTAGCCGGCAGGGGTTACGAGCAGTACTTC. The entire variable domain, with the rest obtained from reference TRBV11-2 and TRBJ2-7, is as follows: EAGVAQSPRYKIIEKRQSVAFWCNPISGHATLYWYQQILGQGPKLLIQFQNNGVVDDSQLPKDRFSAERLKGVDSTLKIQPAKLEDSAVYLCASSLAGRGYEQYFGPGTRLTVT.